This TCR beta chain appears in the sequencing data of a study of blood T cells in healthy people across ages. Overall study results and limits: Not knowing donor CMV status may have confounded expanded clonotype changes.

At least ten counts were recorded for this clonotype. The antigen remains unidentified. Alongside a J-beta primer mix, a sample-barcoded 5' primer served in a second PCR lasting about 6 to 12 cycles. Tags on each cDNA molecule came from a template-switch adaptor with 12 random nucleotides. TCRdb recomputed calls from the 5' RACE reads with MiXCR, one row per CDR3 protein. The data contain some 640,000 distinct CDR3 sequences, 25% to 30% of them singletons. Germline-derived CDR1 and CDR2 are SGHRS and YFSETQ. V lost 4 bases and J 7 bases, leaving 21 bases between the germline ends. This CDR3 contains 15 residues. Staff drew ten milliliters of peripheral blood from each donor.

The rearrangement links TRBV5-1 to TRBJ2-7, with D perhaps assigned TRBD1 or TRBD2 (5 bases each). The receptor comes from a woman aged 80 or over in good health. Sequencing was carried out using blood. The CDR3 here is CASSLQTGTRTEQYF. In DNA, the CDR3 is TGCGCCAGCAGCCTTCAAACCGGGACCCGTACGGAGCAGTACTTC.